This T cell receptor (beta chain) comes out of a study of post-analysis software for immune sequencing data. Study context: The study covered relapsing-remitting, secondary progressive and progressive-relapsing courses of multiple sclerosis. General study points: Roughly five TRBV segments appeared more often in patients than in controls, and TRBV5-6, TRBV5-1 and TRBV20-1 were among these. Those with multiple sclerosis, the patient group, showed significantly lower normalized Chao1 diversity than controls. Samples prepared in the same batch strongly co-clustered by F measure.

Presence of unique molecular identifiers characterized the TCR beta cDNA libraries. One entry per CDR3 protein results from TCRdb running MiXCR on the PCR reads. In the table there are a few hundred thousand distinct CDR3 sequences, roughly 46% of which are singletons. This clonotype appeared a single time. Its specificity is unknown. Losses at the gene ends were 6 bases for V and 4 bases for J; bases not matched to a gene: 8. This CDR3 contains 15 residues. Looked up from germline, CDR1 is SNHLY and CDR2 is FYNNEI. This TCR was sampled from a girl aged 5-17 years with multiple sclerosis. V is TRBV2 and J is TRBJ2-1, with 8 bases identical to TRBD2. The material sequenced was blood. The CDR3 coding sequence is TGTGCCAGCAGGCCTAAAGCGGGAGCTTACAATGAGCAGTTCTTC. Its translation: CASRPKAGAYNEQFF.